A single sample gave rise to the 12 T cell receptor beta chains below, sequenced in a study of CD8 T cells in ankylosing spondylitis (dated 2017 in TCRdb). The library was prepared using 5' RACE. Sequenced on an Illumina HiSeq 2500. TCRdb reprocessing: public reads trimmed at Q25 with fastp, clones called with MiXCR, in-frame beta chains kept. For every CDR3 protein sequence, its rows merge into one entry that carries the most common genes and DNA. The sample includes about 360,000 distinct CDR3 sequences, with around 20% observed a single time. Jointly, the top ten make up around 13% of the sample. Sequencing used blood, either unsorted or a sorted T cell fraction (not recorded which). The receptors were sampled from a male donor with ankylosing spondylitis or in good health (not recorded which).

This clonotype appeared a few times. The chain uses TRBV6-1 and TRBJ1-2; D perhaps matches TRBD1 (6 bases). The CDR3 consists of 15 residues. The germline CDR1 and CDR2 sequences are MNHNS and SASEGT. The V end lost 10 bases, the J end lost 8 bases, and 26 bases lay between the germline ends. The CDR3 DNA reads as TGTGCCATTCGGAGGTTACTCGGGGGCGCTGAGGGCTACACCTTC. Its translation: CAIRRLLGGAEGYTF.

The CDR3 reads CSVGGAPLSSYEQYF. The CDR3 DNA is TGCAGCGTTGGAGGTGCACCCTTAAGCTCCTACGAGCAGTACTTC. This chain joins TRBV29-1 and TRBJ2-7; no definite D call. Trimming cost V 4 bases and J 0 bases, with 16 bases left between them. The CDR3 is 15 amino acids. CDR1 and CDR2 (germline): SQVTM, ANQGSEA.

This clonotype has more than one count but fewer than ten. CDR3 sequence: CSVVGGGGTAKNIQYF. The CDR3 nucleotides read TGCAGCGTTGTCGGCGGAGGAGGGACCGCCAAAAACATTCAGTACTTC. This chain uses TRBV29-1 with TRBJ2-4; D is possibly TRBD2 (6 bases). V gave up 4 bases and J gave up 1 base, with 17 bases separating them. The CDR3 is 16 residues long. Germline V gene lookup returns CDR1 SQVTM and CDR2 ANQGSEA.

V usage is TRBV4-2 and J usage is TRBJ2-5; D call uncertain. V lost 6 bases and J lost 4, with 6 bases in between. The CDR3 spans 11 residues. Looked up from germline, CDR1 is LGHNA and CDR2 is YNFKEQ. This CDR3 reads CASRGRETQYF. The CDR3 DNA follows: TGTGCCAGCAGAGGAAGAGAGACCCAGTACTTC.

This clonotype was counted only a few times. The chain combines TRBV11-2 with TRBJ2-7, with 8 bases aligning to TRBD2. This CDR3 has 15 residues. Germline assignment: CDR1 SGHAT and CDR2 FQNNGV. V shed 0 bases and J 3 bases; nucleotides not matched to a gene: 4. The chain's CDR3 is CASSLEPSGYYEQYF. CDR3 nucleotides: TGTGCCAGCAGCTTAGAGCCTAGCGGGTACTACGAGCAGTACTTC.

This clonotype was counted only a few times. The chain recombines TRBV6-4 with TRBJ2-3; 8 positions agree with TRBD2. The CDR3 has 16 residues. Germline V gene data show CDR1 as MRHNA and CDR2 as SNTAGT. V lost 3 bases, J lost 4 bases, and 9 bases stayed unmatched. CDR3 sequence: CASSELAGGGADTQYF. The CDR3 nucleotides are TGTGCCAGCAGTGAATTGGCGGGGGGCGGTGCAGATACGCAGTATTTT.

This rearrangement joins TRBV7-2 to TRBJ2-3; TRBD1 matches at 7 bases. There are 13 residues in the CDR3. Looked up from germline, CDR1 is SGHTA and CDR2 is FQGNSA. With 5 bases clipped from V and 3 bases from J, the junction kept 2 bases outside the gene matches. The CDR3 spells CASSTTGTDTQYF. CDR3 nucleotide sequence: TGTGCCAGCAGCACGACAGGGACAGATACGCAGTATTTT.

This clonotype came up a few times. DNA of the CDR3: TGTGCCAGCAGCGCTTTCTGGACAGGCGGCTATGGCTACACCTTC. Translating gives CASSAFWTGGYGYTF. This chain connects TRBV7-3 to TRBJ1-2, with TRBD1 matching over 7 bases. The CDR3 runs to 15 residues. Per germline, CDR1 SGHTA and CDR2 FQGTGA. With V trimmed by 5 bases and J by 4 bases, 10 bases remained unmatched.

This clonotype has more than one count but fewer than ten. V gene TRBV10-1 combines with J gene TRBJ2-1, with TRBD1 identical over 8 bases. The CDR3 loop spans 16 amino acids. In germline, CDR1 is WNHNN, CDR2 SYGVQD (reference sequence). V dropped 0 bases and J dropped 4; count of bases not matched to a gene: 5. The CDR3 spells CASSESWTGMYNEQFF. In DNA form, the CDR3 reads TGCGCCAGCAGTGAGTCTTGGACAGGGATGTACAATGAGCAGTTCTTC.

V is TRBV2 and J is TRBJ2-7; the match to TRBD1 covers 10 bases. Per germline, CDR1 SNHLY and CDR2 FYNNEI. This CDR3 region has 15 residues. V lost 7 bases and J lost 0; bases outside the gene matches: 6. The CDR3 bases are TGTGCCAGCATCATGGGACAGGGGAGCTCCTACGAGCAGTACTTC. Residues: CASIMGQGSSYEQYF.

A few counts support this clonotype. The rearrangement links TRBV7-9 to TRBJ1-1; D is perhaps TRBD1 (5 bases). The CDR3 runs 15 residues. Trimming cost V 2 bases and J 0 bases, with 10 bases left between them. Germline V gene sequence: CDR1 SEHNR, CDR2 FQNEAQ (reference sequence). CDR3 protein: CASSLSGAVNTEAFF. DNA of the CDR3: TGTGCCAGCAGCTTATCTGGGGCTGTGAACACTGAAGCTTTCTTT.

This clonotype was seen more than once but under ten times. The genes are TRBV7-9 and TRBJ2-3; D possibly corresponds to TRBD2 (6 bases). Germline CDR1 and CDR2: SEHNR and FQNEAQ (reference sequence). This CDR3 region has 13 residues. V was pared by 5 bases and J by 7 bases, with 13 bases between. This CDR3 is CASSRPEGNTQYF. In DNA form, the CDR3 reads TGTGCCAGCAGCCGTCCGGAGGGAAATACGCAGTATTTT. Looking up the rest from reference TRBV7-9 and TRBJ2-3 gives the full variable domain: DTGVSQNPRHKITKRGQNVTFRCDPISEHNRLYWYRQTLGQGPEFLTYFQNEAQLEKSRLLSDRFSAERPKGSFSTLEIQRTEQGDSAMYLCASSRPEGNTQYFGPGTRLTVL.